These 5 T cell receptor beta chains were sequenced from one sample in a study of OX40 agonist ivuxolimab in advanced cancers. Libraries were prepared through the immunoSEQ multiplex PCR assay. Sourced from immuneACCESS, this table was stored by TCRdb with only in-frame sequences that have V and J called. A share of the clones is absent; for the studies checked, an unresolved V gene accounts for under half, and the remainder has no known explanation. This sample holds over 35,000 clones; over 75% were observed only once. The top ten clones comprise less than 30% of the sample. Sequenced here: CD4+ or CD8+ T cells sorted from blood, sampled in a trial of the OX40 agonist ivuxolimab. These receptor sequences come from an adult with an advanced solid tumor such as melanoma, head and neck, liver or kidney cancer.

The chain employs TRBV11-3 and TRBJ2-1; no definite D call. The V gene lost 5 bases and the J gene lost 0 bases, with 5 bases spanning the gap. This CDR3 contains 13 residues. In germline, CDR1 is SGHNT, CDR2 YENEEA. CDR3 bases: TGTGCCAGCAGCCCATCCTCCTACAATGAGCAGTTCTTC. Translation gives CASSPSSYNEQFF.

The CDR3, as DNA: TGCGCCAGCAGCCAAACACCGGGACAGGGGGCTTCACCCCTCCACTTT. Its protein is CASSQTPGQGASPLHF. The chain is built from TRBV4-1 and TRBJ1-6, with 12 bases fitting TRBD1. Per germline, CDR1 MGHRA and CDR2 YSYEKL. This CDR3 comprises 16 residues. With V trimmed by 2 bases and J by 9 bases, 5 bases remained unmatched.

The rearrangement uses TRBV7-2 and TRBJ2-1, with 7 bases aligning to TRBD2. Germline V gene data show CDR1 as SGHTA and CDR2 as FQGNSA. This CDR3 spans 17 amino acids. Trimming took 3 bases from V and 1 from J; bases not matched to a gene: 9. The CDR3 nucleotides read TGTGCCAGCAGCTTCCCCGAAATGGGGGGGTCCTACAATGAGCAGTTCTTC. Translated: CASSFPEMGGSYNEQFF.

In nucleotides, the CDR3 is TGTGCCAGTAGACCTGGACAGACCCTTACCGGGGAGCTGTTTTTT. It codes for CASRPGQTLTGELFF. The J gene is TRBJ2-2, the V gene TRBV19; tentative D call: TRBD1 (6 bases). Per germline, CDR1 LNHDA and CDR2 SQIVND (reference sequence). The CDR3 consists of 15 residues. Trimming shortened V by 6 bases and J by 5 bases, and 16 bases separated the two germline ends. Filled out from reference TRBV19 and TRBJ2-2, the complete variable domain reads DGGITQSPKYLFRKEGQNVTLSCEQNLNHDAMYWYRQDPGQGLRLIYYSQIVNDFQKGDIAEGYSVSREKKESFPLTVTSAQKNPTAFYLCASRPGQTLTGELFFGEGSRLTVL.

The chain couples TRBV6-5 to TRBJ1-3, with 7 bases fitting TRBD1. V was pared by 6 bases and J by 3 bases, with 2 bases of the junction left unmatched. Germline CDR1 is MNHEY and CDR2 is SVGAGI. The CDR3 sequence is 13 residues long. CDR3 bases: TGTGCCAGCAGGCGGGACAGTGGAAACACCATATATTTT. Amino acids: CASRRDSGNTIYF.